Below, 21 T cell receptor beta chains from the same sample are listed, as sequenced in a study of cytomegalovirus exposure and HLA in healthy donors. The PCR employed 60 Vbeta primers together with 13 Jbeta primers. Sequencing used immunoSEQ multiplex PCR; TCRdb keeps in-frame clones, though not all of them. The repertoire has about 220,000 clones, 76% of them found once; the top ten carry approximately 0.63%. Sequences were obtained from PBMCs. The receptors come from a man aged 18-30 years in good health and CMV-seronegative.

V is TRBV6-5 and J is TRBJ1-1, with TRBD1 identical over 12 bases. Germline CDR1 reads MNHEY; CDR2 reads SVGAGI. This CDR3 has 14 residues. V lost 6 bases, J lost 9 bases, and 8 bases stayed unmatched. CDR3 loop: CASSTGTGGAKAFF. DNA for the CDR3: TGTGCCAGCAGCACCGGGACAGGGGGCGCGAAAGCTTTCTTT.

This clone was counted a few times. The V gene is TRBV4-2, the J gene TRBJ2-2; D remains unclear. The V end lost 7 bases, the J end lost 0 bases, and 15 bases lay between the germline ends. The germline gives CDR1 LGHNA, CDR2 YNFKEQ. This CDR3 contains 16 residues. The CDR3: CASNSGSLTNTGELFF. CDR3 sequence (DNA): TGTGCCAGCAACTCCGGGTCATTAACGAACACCGGGGAGCTGTTTTTT.

V and J are TRBV2 and TRBJ1-1, with D possibly matching TRBD1 (6 bases). The CDR3 covers 11 residues. Germline loops: CDR1 SNHLY, CDR2 FYNNEI. V lost 6 bases and J 10 bases, leaving 12 bases between the germline ends. CDR3 in amino acids: CASRKTGAAFF. In nucleotides, the CDR3 is TGTGCCAGCAGGAAGACAGGTGCAGCTTTCTTT.

This chain joins TRBV28 and TRBJ2-2; D uncertain. This CDR3 has 13 amino acids. V gave up 5 bases and J gave up 0 bases, with 4 bases separating them. Germline V CDR1 and CDR2: MDHEN, SYDVKM. Written as DNA, the CDR3 is TGTGCCAGCAGTCGGGCGAACACCGGGGAGCTGTTTTTT. This translates into CASSRANTGELFF.

In DNA, the CDR3 is TGTGCCAGCAGTTCGACAGGAGTAAGGAGCAATCAGCCCCAGCATTTT. It codes for CASSSTGVRSNQPQHF. V usage is TRBV5-8 and J usage is TRBJ1-5; a weak D match, TRBD1 (6 bases). The length of the CDR3 is 16 residues. V dropped 5 bases and J dropped 1 base, with 16 bases sitting between them. CDR1 SGHTS and CDR2 YDEGEE come from the germline V gene.

The chain employs TRBV10-2 and TRBJ2-7; 7 bases match TRBD1. CDR3 size: 13 residues. V gave up 6 bases and J gave up 5 bases; unmatched junction bases: 7. Germline CDR1 reads WSHSY; CDR2 reads SAAADI. The CDR3 sequence is CASRSGQRNEQYF. Here the CDR3 DNA reads TGCGCCAGCAGGTCGGGACAGAGGAACGAGCAGTACTTC.

V gene TRBV28 combines with J gene TRBJ1-2; tentatively, D is TRBD1 (6 bases). Trimming took off 7 bases at V and 5 bases at J, with 11 bases between the two ends. Per the germline V gene, CDR1 is MDHEN and CDR2 is SYDVKM. The CDR3 contains 12 residues. CDR3 in DNA: TGTGCCAGCACGGACAGTCAATATGGCTACACCTTC. Its translation: CASTDSQYGYTF.

This clone was seen just once. The chain couples TRBV7-8 to TRBJ2-3; weak D call: TRBD2 (5 bases). Germline-derived CDR1 and CDR2 are SGHVS and FQNEAQ. The V and J ends lost 2 bases and 4 bases respectively, with 13 bases between them. The CDR3 runs to 15 residues. CDR3 coding DNA: TGTGCCAGCAGCTTAAGAGGGAGCGCCCCAGATACGCAGTATTTT. This codes for CASSLRGSAPDTQYF.

The chain uses TRBV19 and TRBJ1-5; tentative D call: TRBD1 (6 bases). V lost 4 bases, J lost 5 bases, and 12 bases lay in between. This CDR3 is built from 14 residues. Germline CDR1 is LNHDA and CDR2 is SQIVND (reference sequence). The CDR3 is CASSTGTIDQPQHF. The CDR3 DNA sequence: TGTGCCAGTAGTACCGGGACAATAGATCAGCCCCAGCATTTT.

The chain has TRBV2 and TRBJ1-5; D is unclear. Germline CDR1 and CDR2: SNHLY and FYNNEI. The CDR3 loop spans 14 amino acids. V was shortened by 6 bases and J by 0 bases, with 9 bases between the two germline ends. In DNA form, the CDR3 reads TGTGCCAGCAGCTCCTCAGGTAGCAATCAGCCCCAGCATTTT. Its translation is CASSSSGSNQPQHF.

On this clone: A read error may produce the germline difference seen at one junction end. The chain is built from TRBV6-1 and TRBJ2-5; the D is unclear. Germline lookup yields CDR1 MNHNS and CDR2 SASEGT. The CDR3 consists of 14 residues. DNA of the CDR3: TGTGCCAGCGACACCTTCTCGCAGAAAGAGACCCGGTACTTC. Translation: CASDTFSQKETRYF.

The rearrangement joins TRBV7-6 to TRBJ2-7; 11 positions agree with TRBD1. CDR1 SGHVS and CDR2 FNYEAQ come from the germline V gene. The ends lost 5 bases at V and 5 bases at J; junction bases unmatched: 8. The CDR3 sequence is 15 residues long. CDR3 coding DNA: TGTGCCAGCAGCCTGGGACAGGGGGGTTCGAACGAGCAGTACTTC. Translation: CASSLGQGGSNEQYF.

V and J are TRBV2 and TRBJ2-7; possibly TRBD2 for D (6 bases). The V and J ends lost 2 bases and 1 base respectively, with 18 bases between them. This CDR3 region has 17 residues. Germline CDR1 SNHLY, CDR2 FYNNEI. The CDR3, as DNA: TGTGCCAGCAGTGAACCTCTCGGGGGAATAAGATCCTACGAGCAGTACTTC. Translating it yields CASSEPLGGIRSYEQYF.

V gene TRBV19 combines with J gene TRBJ2-7; 8 nucleotides line up with TRBD1. Germline CDR1 LNHDA, CDR2 SQIVND (reference sequence). The junction had 8 bases not matched to a gene; V was cut back by 10 bases and J by 3 bases. CDR3 length equals 13 residues. CDR3 DNA sequence: TGTGCCACTAGCCAGGGGGCTGTCTACGAGCAGTACTTC. This sequence encodes CATSQGAVYEQYF.

The gene calls are TRBV1 and TRBJ2-6; TRBD1 is the table's D call, not checked against the DNA. TRBV1 is an annotated pseudogene. This CDR3 spans 20 amino acids. CDR3 in DNA: TGCACCAGCAGCCAAGATCTTGACGCAGGGTCAGTCTCTGGGGCCAACGTCCTGACTTTC. As protein: CTSSQDLDAGSVSGANVLTF.

This chain links TRBV6-1 with TRBJ2-7; weak D call: TRBD1 (5 bases). V gave up 0 bases and J gave up 3 bases, with 12 bases separating them. CDR3 size: 15 residues. Germline CDR1 MNHNS, CDR2 SASEGT. In DNA, the CDR3 is TGTGCCAGCAGTGAAGCGCTTCCAGGGAACTACGAGCAGTACTTC. Its protein is CASSEALPGNYEQYF.

The CDR3 DNA follows: TGTGCCAGCAGCTTAGCAGGGGGCGGTCAGCCCCAGCATTTT. Residues: CASSLAGGGQPQHF. This chain uses TRBV7-9 with TRBJ1-5; 7 bases align to TRBD1. The CDR3 runs to 14 residues. After removal of 0 bases from V and 6 bases from J, the junction contained 2 bases not matched to a gene. Germline CDR1 SEHNR, CDR2 FQNEAQ (reference sequence).

The V and J genes are TRBV7-3 and TRBJ1-3; D is undetermined. CDR1 and CDR2 from the germline V gene are SGHTA and FQGTGA. The CDR3 has 15 residues. Deletions cut 1 base from V and 4 bases from J, with 11 bases between. CDR3 sequence: CASSLRRVEGNTIYF. The CDR3 DNA sequence: TGTGCCAGCAGCTTAAGGAGGGTCGAGGGAAACACCATATATTTT.

V and J are TRBV5-1 and TRBJ2-1; weak D call: TRBD2 (6 bases). Germline V CDR1 and CDR2: SGHRS, YFSETQ. V was shortened by 0 bases and J by 8 bases, with 9 bases between the two germline ends. The CDR3 contains 13 residues. CDR3 coding DNA: TGCGCCAGCAGCTTGGGACTAGTCGATGAGCAGTTCTTC. It is translated as CASSLGLVDEQFF.

This clone appeared a single time. The J gene is TRBJ2-7, the V gene TRBV27; 7 nucleotides line up with TRBD2. Germline assignment: CDR1 MNHEY and CDR2 SMNVEV (reference sequence). The CDR3 extends over 15 amino acids. V was pared by 5 bases and J by 3 bases, with 10 bases of the junction left unmatched. CDR3: CASSRTSLADYEQYF. CDR3 coding DNA: TGTGCCAGCAGTCGGACTAGTTTGGCAGACTACGAGCAGTACTTC.

V usage is TRBV6-5 and J usage is TRBJ2-1; D call uncertain. The germline CDR1 and CDR2 sequences are MNHEY and SVGAGI. V was pared by 7 bases and J by 6 bases, with 10 bases between. CDR3 length equals 12 residues. DNA of the CDR3: TGTGCCAGCACCAGGCCCAGCAATGAGCAGTTCTTC. Translation: CASTRPSNEQFF.